These 10 T cell receptor beta chains were sequenced from one sample in a study of T cells in Graves' hyperthyroidism and ophthalmopathy. TCR beta CDR3 regions were amplified from RNA transcripts. Initially, a first-round RT-PCR of the TCR CDR3 employed the HTBI primer set. From the multiplex PCR reads, TCRdb called clonotypes with MiXCR, one entry per CDR3 protein. The table has roughly 700,000 distinct CDR3 sequences, approximately 14% seen once. Sequencing was carried out using blood. These receptors all come from a woman between 18 and 29 years old with Graves' hyperthyroidism.

The chain links TRBV25-1 to TRBJ1-5, with TRBD1 matching 10 bases. Germline V CDR1 and CDR2: MGHDK, SYGVNS. V gave up 8 bases and J gave up 7 bases; unmatched junction bases: 2. This CDR3 region has 12 residues. This CDR3 is CASGTGVQPQHF. The CDR3 bases are TGTGCCAGCGGGACAGGGGTACAGCCCCAGCATTTT.

At least ten counts were recorded for this clonotype. The V and J genes are TRBV28 and TRBJ2-5; D remains ambiguous. The CDR3 is 14 amino acids. Trimming pared 3 bases from V and 1 base from J, leaving 9 bases between. From germline, CDR1 is MDHEN and CDR2 SYDVKM. CDR3 region: CASSFEYLQETQYF. As DNA, the CDR3 is TGTGCCAGCAGTTTTGAGTACCTCCAAGAGACCCAGTACTTC.

This chain uses TRBV27 with TRBJ2-7; TRBD2 matches 13 bases. This CDR3 has 16 residues. The junction had 6 bases not matched to a gene; V was cut back by 3 bases and J by 4 bases. Germline V gives CDR1 MNHEY, CDR2 SMNVEV (reference sequence). CDR3 DNA: TGTGCCAGCAGTTTCAGAACTAGCGGGAGGGTATACGAGCAGTACTTC. Translation gives CASSFRTSGRVYEQYF.

A remark on this clonotype: The junction does not match germline at one end; this may be a read error. V is TRBV12-3 or TRBV12-4 and J is TRBJ2-1; 11 bases match TRBD2. The CDR3 covers 15 residues. CDR3 amino acids: CASRSGTSGYNGQFF. The CDR3 DNA follows: TGTGCCAGCAGGTCCGGGACTAGCGGTTACAATGGGCAGTTCTTC.

This clonotype was picked up many times. CDR3 region: CAIRDQLANEQYF. CDR3 in DNA: TGTGCCATCAGGGACCAACTAGCTAACGAGCAGTACTTC. The chain couples TRBV10-3 to TRBJ2-7, with a weak D call TRBD2 (6 bases). The CDR3 runs to 13 residues. Trimming removed 6 bases at V and 5 bases at J, with 14 bases between. The germline V gene encodes CDR1 ENHRY and CDR2 SYGVKD.

V and J are TRBV7-3 and TRBJ2-2, with D tentatively TRBD2 (5 bases). The CDR3 has 13 residues. V dropped 5 bases and J dropped 7 bases, with 11 bases sitting between them. The germline V gene has CDR1 SGHTA and CDR2 FQGTGA. The DNA for the CDR3 is TGTGCCAGCAGCCGAGCAGCGGTCGGGGAGCTGTTTTTT. This gives the protein CASSRAAVGELFF. The full variable domain, with the rest looked up from reference TRBV7-3 and TRBJ2-2, is GAGVSQTPSNKVTEKGKYVELRCDPISGHTALYWYRQSLGQGPEFLIYFQGTGAADDSGLPNDRFFAVRPEGSVSTLKIQRTERGDSAVYLCASSRAAVGELFFGEGSRLTVL.

There are a few counts of this clonotype. The gene calls are TRBV10-3 and TRBJ2-7; D is unresolved. Deletions cut 4 bases from V and 2 bases from J, with 3 bases between. The length of the CDR3 is 11 residues. The germline V gene has CDR1 ENHRY and CDR2 SYGVKD. This CDR3 is CAISGTYEQYF. In nucleotides, the CDR3 is TGTGCCATCAGTGGAACCTACGAGCAGTACTTC.

This clonotype was seen more than once but under ten times. This chain uses TRBV11-3 with TRBJ2-7; the D gene is possibly TRBD1 (6 bases). Trimming removed 5 bases from V and 1 base from J, with 18 bases in between. The CDR3 has 16 residues. In germline, CDR1 is SGHNT, CDR2 YENEEA. In DNA, the CDR3 is TGTGCCAGCAGCCGGGGCCAGGGGCCGATGTCCTACGAGCAGTACTTC. It specifies CASSRGQGPMSYEQYF.

This clonotype showed up many times. The chain combines TRBV28 with TRBJ2-5, with no clear D. Trimming pared 6 bases from V and 1 base from J, leaving 12 bases between. Germline lookup yields CDR1 MDHEN and CDR2 SYDVKM. There are 14 residues in the CDR3. CDR3: CASRSAVGQETQYF. In nucleotides, the CDR3 is TGTGCCAGCAGGTCGGCGGTAGGCCAAGAGACCCAGTACTTC.

V usage is TRBV6-1 and J usage is TRBJ2-1, with TRBD2 identical over 10 bases. V dropped 6 bases and J dropped 7; count of bases not matched to a gene: 12. The germline gives CDR1 MNHNS, CDR2 SASEGT. The CDR3 spans 16 residues. The CDR3 loop is CASRAGGPYLLNEQFF. CDR3 nucleotides: TGTGCCAGCAGAGCGGGAGGGCCATATCTCTTAAATGAGCAGTTCTTC.